This section outlines one TCR beta chain sequence together with its context. The target antigen is unknown. Measured with immunoSEQ multiplex PCR; TCRdb has only the in-frame clones, and not every one. This repertoire shows 850,000 to 1,200,000 clones, about 75% found once; its top ten account for 1.2% to 1.5%. This sample stems from a study of shared clonotypes between healthy human individuals. Study summary: Serving as donors were two women and a few men, whose ages spanned 18 to 49. General study results and limits: Among non-shared clonotypes, generation probabilities were lower than among those shared by all four donors.

From CD4+ cells came CD45RA+ naive and CD45RA-negative memory subsets. There are 13 residues in the CDR3. Germline CDR1 reads MNHEY; CDR2 reads SVGAGI. Trimming pared 7 bases from V and 2 bases from J, leaving 11 bases between. Sequences were obtained from memory CD4+ T cells sorted from blood. Specified subset: CD45RA-negative fraction. The TCR comes from a man between 18 and 35 years old in good health. The V gene is TRBV6-5, the J gene TRBJ2-5, with a possible D match to TRBD1 (5 bases). The DNA of the CDR3 is TGTGCCAGCAAGCAACAGGTACAAGAGACCCAGTACTTC. Its translation is CASKQQVQETQYF.